This T cell receptor (beta chain) was sequenced for a study of cytomegalovirus exposure and HLA in healthy donors. Points from the study as a whole: Reportedly, HLA-A and HLA-B alleles of most subjects were accurately predicted from TCR beta. Upon later analysis, HLA-associated TCR beta chains proved more clonally expanded than other, equally common chains.

PCR employed 60 Vbeta and 13 Jbeta primers. Some clones are missing from TCRdb's copy, which holds only in-frame ones; the method was immunoSEQ multiplex PCR. The sample comprises 100,000 or so clones, around four fifths of which are singletons, and 4.9% rests with the top ten. A note on this clone: Its cognate antigen is unknown.

V gave up 6 bases and J gave up 5 bases; unmatched junction bases: 7. Germline CDR1 and CDR2: MNHEY and SMNVEV (reference sequence). This CDR3 is built from 13 residues. The chain couples TRBV27 to TRBJ2-7; 7 bases map to TRBD1. Source material: PBMCs. The source is a woman aged 40-49 years in good health and CMV-seronegative. The CDR3 sequence is CASRILQGNEQYF. For the CDR3, the DNA is TGTGCCAGCAGAATACTACAGGGGAACGAGCAGTACTTC.